This TCR beta chain was recorded in a study of memory CD4+ T cells and cytomegalovirus serostatus. Study overall: Donors were healthy Belgian adults, under 10 CMV seropositive and about two dozen seronegative. General study points: About 40% of the roughly 160 known CMV-associated TCRbeta sequences appeared in CD4+ memory.

In regard to this clone: Antigen unknown.

V gave up 2 bases and J gave up 5 bases; unmatched junction bases: 3. The V gene's germline CDR1 is SGHVS and CDR2 FQNEAQ. The CDR3 sequence is 13 residues long. In the original workflow: Out-of-frame sequences were removed, leaving 2,204,828 distinct TCRbeta sequences. Data came from immunoSEQ multiplex PCR; TCRdb stores just in-frame clones and leaves some out. V, J and clone size derive from that table, while D and trimming were established from the DNA sequence. The table has under 80,000 clones, roughly 80% seen once. Single viable CD3+CD4+CD8-CD45RO+ cells were sorted as the memory CD4+ T cells. Serum IgG to CMV pp150, pp28, p38 and p52 defined serostatus.

This TCR was sampled from an adult in good health and CMV-seropositive. This rearrangement joins TRBV7-8 to TRBJ2-7, with 7 bases fitting TRBD2. The sample consisted of memory CD4+ T cells from blood. In DNA, the CDR3 is TGTGCCAGCAGCTTAAGGGCGGGAGACGAGCAGTACGTC. Translated, it gives CASSLRAGDEQYV.